Below, 18 T cell receptor beta chains from the same sample are listed, as sequenced in a study of shared clonotypes between healthy human individuals. Clones were read by immunoSEQ multiplex PCR, and TCRdb kept only the in-frame ones, dropping some. Among approximately 710,000 clones listed, around 91% were seen once. Sample: memory CD8+ T cells from PBMCs. Subset: CD45RO+ cells pooled with CCR7-negative TemRA cells. All receptors derive from a man aged 18 to 30 in good health. Some clones in this sample may be carry-over from other donors' samples.

The CDR3 protein is CASSDGTTPTDTQYF. CDR3 DNA sequence: TGTGCCAGCAGCGACGGGACTACTCCCACAGATACGCAGTATTTT. This chain links TRBV7-3 with TRBJ2-3; 7 bases align to TRBD2. The J segment lost 2 bases and the V segment lost 5 bases, leaving 7 bases of the junction unmatched. CDR1 is SGHTA, CDR2 FQGTGA, per germline. The CDR3 loop spans 15 amino acids.

The rearrangement links TRBV6-5 to TRBJ1-1; D might be TRBD1 (5 bases). V was clipped by 4 bases and J by 11 bases, with 20 bases between them. Germline V gene lookup returns CDR1 MNHEY and CDR2 SVGAGI. The CDR3 runs to 14 residues. The DNA of the CDR3 is TGTGCCAGCAGTTTCGCAGGGTCGGAGGATGCGGCTTTCTTT. As protein: CASSFAGSEDAAFF.

This chain links TRBV4-1 with TRBJ2-2; perhaps D is TRBD1 or TRBD2 (5 bases each). CDR3 size: 16 residues. In germline, CDR1 is MGHRA, CDR2 YSYEKL. V shed 2 bases and J shed 1 base, with 11 bases lying between them. The CDR3 reads CASSQRGTENTGELFF. The CDR3, as DNA: TGCGCCAGCAGCCAAAGAGGGACGGAGAACACCGGGGAGCTGTTTTTT.

This clone was picked up one time. The chain's CDR3 is CASSFYGADNEQFF. DNA of the CDR3: TGTGCCAGCAGCTTTTACGGGGCAGACAATGAGCAGTTCTTC. V usage is TRBV9 and J usage is TRBJ2-1; perhaps D is TRBD1 or TRBD2 (5 bases each). V dropped 4 bases and J dropped 5 bases, with 13 bases sitting between them. Germline V CDR1 and CDR2: SGDLS, YYNGEE. The CDR3 has 14 residues.

In this sample, this clone turned up once. The junction departs from the called germline gene at one end, perhaps through a read error. V usage is TRBV28 and J usage is TRBJ2-4; D is unclear. The CDR3 runs 16 residues. Looked up from germline, CDR1 is MDHEN and CDR2 is SYDVKM. The CDR3 loop reads CASSSPSEKARNIQYF. The CDR3 nucleotides are TGTGCCAGCAGTTCCCCGAGTGAAAAGGCCAGAAACATTCAGTACTTC.

This clone was seen at least ten times. The sample has other DNA sequences that encode this CDR3 too. The genes are TRBV10-3 and TRBJ1-5; 9 nucleotides match TRBD1. The trim removed 6 bases at V and 5 bases at J, leaving 11 bases unmatched. This CDR3 has 16 residues. Germline values: CDR1 ENHRY, CDR2 SYGVKD. The CDR3: CAISGTGQGPYQPQHF. The CDR3 region has the DNA TGTGCCATCAGCGGGACAGGGCAGGGTCCCTATCAGCCCCAGCATTTT.

The V gene is TRBV7-2, the J gene TRBJ2-7; TRBD1 matches 7 bases. J lost 1 base, V lost 5 bases, and 8 bases had no gene match. The CDR3 covers 15 residues. The germline gives CDR1 SGHTA, CDR2 FQGNSA. CDR3 amino acids: CASSPTGTASYEQYF. The CDR3 region has the DNA TGTGCCAGCAGCCCAACCGGGACAGCTTCCTACGAGCAGTACTTC.

The chain is built from TRBV4-1 and TRBJ2-2; perhaps TRBD2 as D (5 bases). This CDR3 has 18 residues. V gave up 1 base and J gave up 3 bases, with 18 bases separating them. The germline V gene encodes CDR1 MGHRA and CDR2 YSYEKL. In DNA, the CDR3 is TGCGCCAGCAGCCAAGGGGCCCGGCCGGGAACCTACACCGGGGAGCTGTTTTTT. Translating gives CASSQGARPGTYTGELFF.

The rearrangement joins TRBV25-1 to TRBJ2-7, with D perhaps assigned TRBD1 or TRBD2 (5 bases each). Per germline, CDR1 MGHDK and CDR2 SYGVNS. The CDR3 loop spans 13 amino acids. Trimming stripped 1 base from V and 7 bases from J, with 11 bases between. Here the CDR3 DNA reads TGTGCCAGCAGTGAATCCGGGGCTTTGGAGCAGTACTTC. It yields the protein CASSESGALEQYF.

The rearrangement links TRBV7-9 to TRBJ2-1; no clear D. The germline CDR1 and CDR2 sequences are SEHNR and FQNEAQ (reference sequence). There are 12 residues in the CDR3. V lost 5 bases and J 7 bases, leaving 9 bases between the germline ends. The CDR3 DNA is TGTGCCAGCAGCCACGGATGGAATGAGCAGTTCTTC. Its protein is CASSHGWNEQFF.

This chain links TRBV15 with TRBJ1-5, with a possible D match to TRBD1 (5 bases). The CDR3 contains 12 residues. CDR1 and CDR2 from the germline V gene are LNHNV and YYDKDF (reference sequence). Trimming cost V 8 bases and J 7 bases, with 12 bases left between them. CDR3 sequence: CATGGGRQPQHF. Here the CDR3 DNA reads TGTGCCACCGGGGGAGGCCGCCAGCCCCAGCATTTT.

This sequence joins TRBV28 and TRBJ2-1, with TRBD1 identical over 9 bases. Germline CDR1 MDHEN, CDR2 SYDVKM. With V trimmed by 4 bases and J by 4 bases, 5 bases remained unmatched. This CDR3 contains 15 residues. The CDR3 DNA sequence: TGTGCCAGCAGTTCGGGACAGGGATTATACAATGAGCAGTTCTTC. Protein: CASSSGQGLYNEQFF.

The V call is TRBV19, the J call TRBJ2-2; TRBD1 is a possible D gene (6 bases). Trimming took off 6 bases at V and 7 bases at J, with 12 bases between the two ends. Germline CDR1 and CDR2: LNHDA and SQIVND (reference sequence). This CDR3 is built from 13 residues. In nucleotides, the CDR3 is TGTGCCAGTAGCCAACAGGGTGGCGGGGAGCTGTTTTTT. Translation: CASSQQGGGELFF.

The gene calls are TRBV7-2 and TRBJ2-5; no reliable D call. The CDR3 covers 16 residues. Germline CDR1 is SGHTA and CDR2 is FQGNSA. Trimming stripped 0 bases from V and 4 bases from J, with 15 bases between. CDR3 bases: TGTGCCAGCAGCTTAGCGGTAGCTTCCGAAGGAGAGACCCAGTACTTC. Its translation is CASSLAVASEGETQYF.

The chain links TRBV7-6 to TRBJ1-5; 8 bases fit TRBD1. The CDR3 sequence is 14 residues long. CDR1 SGHVS and CDR2 FNYEAQ come from the germline V gene. V was pared by 2 bases and J by 6 bases, with 3 bases of the junction left unmatched. This CDR3 reads CASSLSGGGQPQHF. CDR3 in DNA: TGTGCCAGCAGCTTATCAGGGGGCGGTCAGCCCCAGCATTTT.

This rearrangement joins TRBV27 to TRBJ2-2, with 9 bases lining up with TRBD2. J was trimmed by 4 bases and V by 3 bases; bases with no gene match: 9. The length of the CDR3 is 17 residues. The germline V gene has CDR1 MNHEY and CDR2 SMNVEV (reference sequence). The CDR3 is CASSFWGREGITGELFF. For the CDR3, the DNA is TGTGCCAGCAGTTTCTGGGGGCGGGAGGGAATCACCGGGGAGCTGTTTTTT.

The chain has TRBV2 and TRBJ2-3; D could derive from TRBD1 or TRBD2 (5 bases each). In germline, CDR1 is SNHLY, CDR2 FYNNEI. Trimming removed 4 bases at V and 2 bases at J, with 13 bases between. CDR3 length: 15 residues. CDR3 DNA: TGTGCCAGCAGTGGTGAGGGGAAAGACACAGATACGCAGTATTTT. Encoded protein: CASSGEGKDTDTQYF. Full variable domain (missing parts from reference TRBV2 and TRBJ2-3): EPEVTQTPSHQVTQMGQEVILRCVPISNHLYFYWYRQILGQKVEFLVSFYNNEISEKSEIFDDQFSVERPDGSNFTLKIRSTKLEDSAMYFCASSGEGKDTDTQYFGPGTRLTVL.

This rearrangement joins TRBV28 to TRBJ2-4; the match to TRBD2 covers 7 bases. The CDR3 sequence is 13 residues long. V was clipped by 6 bases and J by 6 bases; unmatched bases: 5. Germline V gene lookup returns CDR1 MDHEN and CDR2 SYDVKM. The CDR3 DNA reads as TGTGCCAGCAGGCCGTCGGGGGGAAACATTCAGTACTTC. Amino acid sequence: CASRPSGGNIQYF.